This T cell receptor (beta chain) was recovered during a study of blood T cells in healthy people across ages. Germline lookup yields CDR1 DFQATT and CDR2 SNEGSKA (reference sequence). V was clipped by 4 bases and J by 8 bases; unmatched bases: 4. The CDR3 contains 12 residues. Isolation of PBMCs gave at least 7 million cells per sample. Together with a sample-barcoded 5' primer, a J-beta primer mix was included in a second PCR lasting 7 to 11 cycles. Each TCR beta cDNA got a 12-nucleotide random molecular identifier. Per sample, CDR3-containing paired-end reads numbered at least 3 million. Via MiXCR, TCRdb re-called the 5' RACE reads, giving one row per CDR3 protein. Here the sample spans under 1 million distinct CDR3 sequences, about 42% being singletons.

This rearrangement joins TRBV20-1 to TRBJ1-4; 7 bases agree with TRBD1. Sequencing was performed on blood. This receptor was taken from a man between 60 and 70 years old in good health. The CDR3 sequence: CSAMTGKEKLFF. The CDR3 nucleotides read TGCAGTGCTATGACAGGGAAAGAAAAACTGTTTTTT.